The 3 T cell receptor beta chains listed next were all sequenced from one sample in a study of blood T cells in healthy people across ages. PCR was performed a second time for about 7 to 12 cycles using a sample-barcoded 5' primer and a J-beta primer mix. TCRdb fed the 5' RACE reads into MiXCR, producing one record per CDR3 protein. The sample holds about 760,000 distinct CDR3 sequences, 56% seen once. The specimen was blood. The receptors here all came from a middle-aged man in good health.

V is TRBV7-2 and J is TRBJ1-4; no clear D gene. V shed 5 bases and J shed 8 bases, with 12 bases lying between them. The CDR3 runs 13 residues. Germline V gene lookup returns CDR1 SGHTA and CDR2 FQGNSA. In DNA, the CDR3 is TGTGCCAGCAGCGAACAACATTGGGAAAAACTGTTTTTT. Amino acids: CASSEQHWEKLFF.

This chain joins TRBV6-1 and TRBJ2-3, with D possibly TRBD1 on 6 matching bases. In germline, CDR1 is MNHNS, CDR2 SASEGT. The V and J ends lost 4 bases and 5 bases respectively, with 19 bases between them. The CDR3 sequence is 16 residues long. The CDR3 nucleotides read TGTGCCAGCAGTGGATTTTACAGGGATTCAAGAGATACGCAGTATTTT. Protein product: CASSGFYRDSRDTQYF.

This rearrangement joins TRBV19 to TRBJ2-1, with TRBD2 as a possible D gene (5 bases). V shed 6 bases and J shed 8 bases, with 8 bases lying between them. Germline V gene lookup returns CDR1 LNHDA and CDR2 SQIVND (reference sequence). This CDR3 comprises 11 residues. CDR3 amino acids: CASRIGDEQFF. CDR3 DNA: TGTGCCAGTAGGATCGGGGATGAGCAGTTCTTC.